These 19 T cell receptor beta chains originate from one sample sequenced in a study of OX40 agonist ivuxolimab in advanced cancers. This table comes from immunoSEQ multiplex PCR, and its TCRdb copy is limited to in-frame clones, with some not included. The sample lists roughly 73,000 clones, around nine tenths occurring once. The sample in question was CD4+ or CD8+ T cells sorted from blood, obtained in a trial of the OX40 agonist ivuxolimab. The receptors derive from an adult with an advanced solid tumor such as melanoma, head and neck, liver or kidney cancer.

The rearrangement links TRBV5-1 to TRBJ2-3; the D is unclear. V was trimmed by 1 base and J by 3 bases, leaving 9 bases between them. Germline-derived CDR1 and CDR2 are SGHRS and YFSETQ. The CDR3 runs to 14 residues. CDR3: CASSLSRPTDTQYF. The CDR3 region has the DNA TGCGCCAGCAGCTTGTCCCGGCCGACAGATACGCAGTATTTT.

The chain employs TRBV7-2 and TRBJ2-2; the D is unclear. Per germline, CDR1 SGHTA and CDR2 FQGNSA. The CDR3 is 14 amino acids. V lost 2 bases and J 2 bases, leaving 6 bases between the germline ends. CDR3 amino acids: CASSLLRNTGELFF. The DNA for the CDR3 is TGTGCCAGCAGCTTATTGAGAAACACCGGGGAGCTGTTTTTT.

A single count supports this clone. Here the CDR3 DNA reads TGTGCCAGCAGGGCAAGGGACTACGGGGCCAACGTCCTGACTTTC. As protein: CASRARDYGANVLTF. The rearrangement joins TRBV27 to TRBJ2-6; 7 bases fit TRBD2. The CDR3 covers 15 residues. In germline, CDR1 is MNHEY, CDR2 SMNVEV (reference sequence). Trimming took 6 bases from V and 4 from J; bases not matched to a gene: 6.

The chain recombines TRBV5-4 with TRBJ2-5, with D perhaps TRBD1 or TRBD2 (6 bases each). Looked up from germline, CDR1 is SGHNT and CDR2 is YYREEE (reference sequence). CDR3 length: 13 amino acids. Trimming left V 9 bases short and J 4 bases short, with 16 bases between. DNA of the CDR3: TGTGCCACTCAGGAGGGGGGCGGAGAGACCCAGTACTTC. Its protein is CATQEGGGETQYF.

CDR3 in amino acids: CASSGGRNTEAFF. CDR3 bases: TGTGCCAGCAGTGGGGGTCGGAACACTGAAGCTTTCTTT. J is TRBJ1-1 and V is TRBV2; D remains ambiguous. V lost 4 bases and J lost 1, with 7 bases in between. The CDR3 extends over 13 amino acids. Germline-derived CDR1 and CDR2 are SNHLY and FYNNEI.

The chain combines TRBV9 with TRBJ2-7; possibly TRBD1 or TRBD2 for D (5 bases each). The CDR3 is 13 residues long. Germline V CDR1 and CDR2: SGDLS, YYNGEE. V dropped 10 bases and J dropped 5 bases, with 19 bases sitting between them. CDR3 in DNA: TGTGCCTCCGGGACCGCCCTGGCCAACGAGCAGTACTTC. Translating gives CASGTALANEQYF.

The chain is built from TRBV5-6 and TRBJ2-7; perhaps TRBD2 as D (7 bases). The V end was cut by 2 bases, the J end by 2 bases, with 14 bases between. The CDR3 loop spans 15 amino acids. CDR1 and CDR2 from the germline V gene are SGHDT and YYEEEE. CDR3 in amino acids: CASSLGGGKPYEQYF. The CDR3 DNA follows: TGTGCCAGCAGCTTAGGCGGGGGCAAACCCTACGAGCAGTACTTC.

V and J are TRBV5-5 and TRBJ1-4; 12 nucleotides match TRBD1. CDR3 size: 16 residues. Germline lookup yields CDR1 SGHKS and CDR2 YYEKEE (reference sequence). Trimming cost V 4 bases and J 3 bases; bases outside gene matches: 4. The CDR3 coding sequence is TGTGCCAGCAGCCGGGGACAGGGGGCGTCTAATGAAAAACTGTTTTTT. Its protein is CASSRGQGASNEKLFF.

This clone appeared a single time. This chain links TRBV19 with TRBJ1-2; 8 positions agree with TRBD1. Per germline, CDR1 LNHDA and CDR2 SQIVND (reference sequence). This CDR3 region has 14 residues. V trimming: 6 bases; J trimming: 2 bases; junction bases outside the gene matches: 5. The CDR3 DNA reads as TGTGCCAGTAGATTGACAGGGGAGAACTATGGCTACACCTTC. This gives the protein CASRLTGENYGYTF. Combining the CDR3 with reference TRBV19 and TRBJ1-2 gives the whole variable domain DGGITQSPKYLFRKEGQNVTLSCEQNLNHDAMYWYRQDPGQGLRLIYYSQIVNDFQKGDIAEGYSVSREKKESFPLTVTSAQKNPTAFYLCASRLTGENYGYTFGSGTRLTVV.

The chain links TRBV23-1 to TRBJ2-7; 7 bases fit TRBD2. TRBV23-1 is known as an ORF, though its function is uncertain. With 2 bases clipped from V and 2 bases from J, the junction kept 9 bases outside the gene matches. This CDR3 has 16 residues. In nucleotides, the CDR3 is TGCGCCAGCAGTCAACCGGGGAGGGTTTTCACCTACGAGCAGTACTTC. It encodes CASSQPGRVFTYEQYF.

V and J are TRBV6-6 and TRBJ2-3, with 11 bases fitting TRBD1. Germline V gene data show CDR1 as MNHNY and CDR2 as SVGAGI (reference sequence). CDR3 length equals 15 residues. The ends lost 5 bases at V and 5 bases at J; junction bases unmatched: 6. The CDR3 DNA is TGTGCCAGCAGTCTAAAGGACAGGGGGCGAGATACGCAGTATTTT. The encoded protein is CASSLKDRGRDTQYF.

DNA for the CDR3: TGTGCCAGCAGCGGCCGGGACAGGGGAGTCGGCGGCTACACCTTC. Amino acids: CASSGRDRGVGGYTF. The rearrangement joins TRBV5-6 to TRBJ1-2; 10 nucleotides agree with TRBD1. V gave up 4 bases and J gave up 8 bases; unmatched junction bases: 11. The CDR3 extends over 15 amino acids. The germline V gene encodes CDR1 SGHDT and CDR2 YYEEEE.

The chain is built from TRBV7-2 and TRBJ2-5; D unclear. The CDR3 runs to 14 residues. The V end was cut by 0 bases, the J end by 2 bases, with 7 bases between. In germline, CDR1 is SGHTA, CDR2 FQGNSA. CDR3 amino acids: CASSLAGMQETQYF. Here the CDR3 DNA reads TGTGCCAGCAGCTTAGCAGGGATGCAAGAGACCCAGTACTTC.

The V gene is TRBV6-1, the J gene TRBJ2-3, with D perhaps matching TRBD2 (6 bases). V was shortened by 4 bases and J by 3 bases, with 20 bases between the two germline ends. This CDR3 is 17 amino acids long. Germline assignment: CDR1 MNHNS and CDR2 SASEGT. CDR3 loop: CASSVFGGLGLTDTQYF. CDR3 coding DNA: TGTGCCAGCAGTGTCTTCGGAGGGTTGGGCCTTACAGATACGCAGTATTTT.

The CDR3 loop reads CAWSTLPGYTF. CDR3 sequence (DNA): TGTGCCTGGAGTACTCTCCCTGGCTACACCTTC. The chain carries TRBV30 and TRBJ1-2; D is unclear. Trimming removed 2 bases at V and 7 bases at J, with 8 bases between. CDR1 GTSNPN and CDR2 SVGIG come from the germline V gene (reference sequence). The CDR3 is made up of 11 amino acids. The full variable domain, rest sourced from reference TRBV30 and TRBJ1-2, is SQTIHQWPATLVQPVGSPLSLECTVEGTSNPNLYWYRQAAGRGLQLLFYSVGIGQISSEVPQNLSASRPQDRQFILSSKKLLLSDSGFYLCAWSTLPGYTFGSGTRLTVV.

The V call is TRBV5-1, the J call TRBJ1-6; D uncertain. Trimming shortened V by 5 bases and J by 0 bases, and 15 bases separated the two germline ends. There are 17 residues in the CDR3. Germline-derived CDR1 and CDR2 are SGHRS and YFSETQ. DNA for the CDR3: TGCGCCAGCAGTTCACCGGAGGAGAGCTCCTATAATTCACCCCTCCACTTT. Translating it yields CASSSPEESSYNSPLHF.

The genes are TRBV6-5 and TRBJ1-6; no clear D. Trimming took 7 bases from V and 4 from J, leaving 11 bases between them. The CDR3 consists of 14 residues. Germline loops: CDR1 MNHEY, CDR2 SVGAGI. The CDR3 DNA is TGTGCCAGCATATCCCCTCCTTATAATTCACCCCTCCACTTT. Amino acids: CASISPPYNSPLHF.

The rearrangement joins TRBV5-6 to TRBJ2-5, with D possibly being TRBD2 (5 bases). The ends were cut back, 4 bases at V and 5 bases at J, with 21 bases in the middle. CDR1 and CDR2 from the germline V gene are SGHDT and YYEEEE. CDR3 size: 16 residues. The CDR3 protein is CASSRLNRVSGETQYF. The CDR3 DNA sequence: TGTGCCAGCAGCAGACTGAACCGGGTCTCGGGGGAGACCCAGTACTTC.

The chain carries TRBV19 and TRBJ1-1; D unclear. Germline values: CDR1 LNHDA, CDR2 SQIVND (reference sequence). The V end lost 4 bases, the J end lost 0 bases, and 6 bases lay between the germline ends. The CDR3 covers 13 residues. CDR3 amino acids: CASSNTVNTEAFF. DNA of the CDR3: TGTGCCAGTAGTAATACAGTGAACACTGAAGCTTTCTTT.